This entry describes one T cell receptor (beta chain). Its antigen is as yet unknown. The CDR3 totals 14 residues. The V gene's germline CDR1 is MDHEN and CDR2 SYDVKM. With 6 bases removed from V and 6 bases from J, the gap between germline ends came to 17 bases. The sample belongs to a study of cytomegalovirus exposure and HLA in healthy donors. Study-level points and caveats: Cytomegalovirus-associated TCR beta chains were listed, numbering more than 150. A later analysis showed that HLA-associated TCR beta chains had undergone more clonal expansion than equally common others. In a later analysis, TCR beta V- and J-gene trimming was associated with a missense DCLRE1C variant.

PCR used 60 Vbeta primers and 13 Jbeta primers. This table comes from immunoSEQ multiplex PCR, and its TCRdb copy is limited to in-frame clones, with some not included. This repertoire comprises fewer than 100,000 clones; its ten largest clones make up less than 5%. Sequences were obtained from PBMCs. The V call is TRBV28, the J call TRBJ1-2; D possibly corresponds to TRBD1 (5 bases). This TCR derives from a young man in good health and CMV-seropositive. The CDR3 DNA reads TGTGCCAGCAGGTTCGGGACTTCCCCGGATGGCTACACCTTC. Protein: CASRFGTSPDGYTF.